These T cell receptor beta chains were read from a single sample in a study of T cell repertoires in cytomegalovirus infection. TCRdb independently ran MiXCR on the reads; one entry per CDR3 protein. The sample carries about 240,000 distinct CDR3 sequences, roughly an eighth recorded once. Sequenced sample: PBMCs. The receptors come from a human donor in good health (CMV status not recorded). Some clones in this sample may be carry-over from other donors' samples. Both conserved end residues are part of each CDR3. The order of the fields is V gene, J gene, D gene, clone size, CDR3 DNA, CDR3 protein. The D gene is left open where the match is weak. Rows may omit the clone size; those that give it use once, few, many or a size class.

TRBV7-2	TRBJ2-7	TRBD1	many	TGTGCCAGCAGCTCCGACAGGGGTAGATACGAGCAGTACTTC	CASSSDRGRYEQYF
TRBV4-2	TRBJ2-3	TRBD2	NA	TGTGCCAGCAGCCAACGGCTAGCGGGGGGTCCCAAGTATTTT	CASSQRLAGGPKYF
TRBV7-2	TRBJ1-4	NA	many	TGTGCCAGCAGCCCGGGACGGCTTAATGAAAAACTGTTTTTT	CASSPGRLNEKLFF
TRBV5-1	TRBJ1-6	NA	NA	TGCGCCAGCAGCATGGAGGGAGGATCACCCCTCCACTTT	CASSMEGGSPLHF
TRBV7-3	TRBJ1-1	TRBD1	few	TGTGCCAGCAGCTCCTCAGGGACAGGGGAGGCTTTCTTT	CASSSSGTGEAFF
TRBV28	TRBJ2-7	TRBD1	many	TGTGCCAGCAGTTCCTCTTTCGGACAGGGGTCCTACGAGCAGTACTTC	CASSSSFGQGSYEQYF
TRBV7-2	TRBJ2-5	TRBD2	many	TGTGCCAGCAGGCTGGTGGCTAGCGGGAGGACAGGGACCCAGTACTTC	CASRLVASGRTGTQYF
TRBV29-1	TRBJ1-1	TRBD1	NA	TGCAGCGTTGCGGCCGCAACAGGGGTCGGAGGGGAAGCTTTCTTT	CSVAAATGVGGEAFF
TRBV7-2	TRBJ1-5	NA	many	TGTGCCAGCAGCGAAATCCCGGGCCTGCAGCCCCAGCATTTT	CASSEIPGLQPQHF
TRBV7-8	TRBJ2-2	TRBD1	many	TGTGCCAGCAGCCTCCGGGACAGACAGAAGGAGCTGTTTTTT	CASSLRDRQKELFF
TRBV2	TRBJ1-2	TRBD1	NA	TGTGCCAGCAGGCTCGGGACAGGGGGCGATGGTGGCTACACCTTC	CASRLGTGGDGGYTF
TRBV4-3	TRBJ2-3	NA	many	TGCGCCAGCAGCAAGGGGCCGGTCTCAGATACGCAGTATTTT	CASSKGPVSDTQYF
TRBV6-2/TRBV6-3	TRBJ2-5	NA	NA	TGTGCCAGCAGTTACCCCAGGGGGGCTCGACAAGAGACCCAGTACTTC	CASSYPRGARQETQYF
TRBV7-3	TRBJ2-5	NA	once	TGTGCCATCGGCCTCCGGTGGGCAGCCCAAGAGACCCAGTACTTC	CAIGLRWAAQETQYF
TRBV6-5	TRBJ1-5	NA	NA	TGTGCCAGCAGTTCAGACTCGCTTAGCAATCAGCCCCAGCATTTT	CASSSDSLSNQPQHF
TRBV19	TRBJ1-1	NA	NA	TGTGCCAGTACCCCTGGTGGGCCTGAAGCTTTCTTT	CASTPGGPEAFF
TRBV7-8	TRBJ2-5	NA	many	TGTGCCAGCAGCTTGGGGGAGCGGACTACGACCCAGTACTTC	CASSLGERTTTQYF
TRBV7-8	TRBJ2-3	NA	many	TGTGCCAGCCTTCCCCCCTGGGGAGATACGCAGTATTTT	CASLPPWGDTQYF
TRBV25-1	TRBJ1-3	NA	few	TGTGCCAGCGTTGACAGGAACTCTGGAAACACCATATATTTT	CASVDRNSGNTIYF
TRBV5-1	TRBJ2-7	TRBD1	NA	TGCGCCAGCAGCTCTACAGGGGCGAAAGAGCAGTACTTC	CASSSTGAKEQYF
TRBV10-3	TRBJ2-5	TRBD1	many	TGTGCCATCAGTACACCGGGACAGGGGGAAGAGACCCAGTACTTC	CAISTPGQGEETQYF
TRBV6-2/TRBV6-3	TRBJ2-1	TRBD2	few	TGTGCCAGCAGTTACTCGCGGGAGGGCTTGGATGAGCAGTTCTTC	CASSYSREGLDEQFF
TRBV7-3	TRBJ2-6	TRBD1	NA	TGTGCCAGCAGCTTAGCCCCGGGACAGGGGGCGGCTGGGGCCAACGTCCTGACTTTC	CASSLAPGQGAAGANVLTF
TRBV7-6	TRBJ1-1	NA	NA	TGTGCCAGCAGCTTATCAGGGGAAACTGAAGCTTTCTTT	CASSLSGETEAFF
TRBV18	TRBJ1-1	TRBD1	few	TGTGCCAGCTCACCCTTGGGACAGCTGAACACTGAAGCTTTCTTT	CASSPLGQLNTEAFF
TRBV15	TRBJ1-1	NA	many	TGTGCCACCAGCAGAGATCGAGGGGGGGCTGAAGCTTTCTTT	CATSRDRGGAEAFF
TRBV7-9	TRBJ1-1	NA	few	TGTGCCAGCAGCTTCATAGTCGGGGGCAAACAGGACACTGAAGCTTTCTTT	CASSFIVGGKQDTEAFF
TRBV7-6	TRBJ2-7	NA	many	TGTGCCAGCAGCCCCCTCAACCCCCGACTACCCTTAGAGCAGTACTTC	CASSPLNPRLPLEQYF
TRBV7-9	TRBJ1-2	NA	few	TGTGCCAGCAGTTTCCTCACTATGGGGGCCCCCTATGGCTACACCTTC	CASSFLTMGAPYGYTF
TRBV4-1	TRBJ2-1	TRBD2	NA	TGCGCCAGCAGCCAAGTCCCCGCGGGGGGCCGCTCCTACAATGAGCAGTTCTTC	CASSQVPAGGRSYNEQFF
TRBV20-1	TRBJ2-1	TRBD2	NA	TGCAGTGCTAGAGATCGACGCGCGGGAGGGGGACGGGGCAATGAGCAGTTCTTC	CSARDRRAGGGRGNEQFF
TRBV20-1	TRBJ2-7	NA	many	TGCAGTGCCCTGCGGCTAGCTTCCTACGAGCAGTACTTC	CSALRLASYEQYF
TRBV7-3	TRBJ2-3	NA	NA	TGTGCCAGCAGCCCCGGGATAGTACCGGCGGCAGATACGCAGTATTTT	CASSPGIVPAADTQYF
TRBV5-1	TRBJ2-1	NA	many	TGCGCCAGCAGCTGGAGGGGCAGGGACTCCTACAATGAGCAGTTCTTC	CASSWRGRDSYNEQFF
TRBV9	TRBJ2-5	TRBD2	NA	TGTGCCAGCAGCGTATTTCCCGGGGGGGAGACCCAGTACTTC	CASSVFPGGETQYF
TRBV5-6	TRBJ1-1	NA	many	TGTGCCAGCAGCGACGCCGAGACAAGGGGCCCCATGAACACTGAAGCTTTCTTT	CASSDAETRGPMNTEAFF
TRBV7-2	TRBJ2-1	NA	many	TGTGCCAGCAGCTTAGTTAGCAACAGGGCCCTCAATGAGCAGTTCTTC	CASSLVSNRALNEQFF
TRBV11-2	TRBJ2-5	TRBD2	many	TGTGCCAGCAGCTTACGTGGAGCGGGACAAGAGACCCAGTACTTC	CASSLRGAGQETQYF
TRBV6-2/TRBV6-3	TRBJ2-5	TRBD2	many	TGTGCCAGCAGACTAGCGGGAGGTGGGGAGACCCAGTACTTC	CASRLAGGGETQYF
TRBV10-3	TRBJ2-5	NA	few	TGTGCCATCAGTGTAGGCCCGGCAGGAGAGACCCAGTACTTC	CAISVGPAGETQYF
TRBV12-3/TRBV12-4	TRBJ2-5	NA	few	TGTGCCAGCAGTACGACCGGGAGCCAAGAGACCCAGTACTTC	CASSTTGSQETQYF
TRBV29-1	TRBJ1-5	NA	few	TGCAGCGTTGAAACAGGGCCTGGGCAGCCCCAGCATTTT	CSVETGPGQPQHF
TRBV7-2	TRBJ2-4	NA	many	TGTGCCAGCAGCTTCGGTATGGCGGGGCCCGGGGACATTCAGTACTTC	CASSFGMAGPGDIQYF
TRBV7-9	TRBJ2-7	NA	many	TGTGCCAGCAGCCCTATTAGCGGTTCTGCCTACGAGCAGTACTTC	CASSPISGSAYEQYF
TRBV7-2	TRBJ1-1	NA	many	TGTGCCAGCAGCTTAGTCGTGGACACTGAAGCTTTCTTT	CASSLVVDTEAFF
TRBV5-4	TRBJ2-3	TRBD2	many	TGTGCCAGCAGCTTTGACCTAGCGGGGGGTAGCACAGATACGCAGTATTTT	CASSFDLAGGSTDTQYF
TRBV7-2	TRBJ1-1	TRBD1	many	TGTGCCAGCAGCCGGGACAGGAACACTGAAGCTTTCTTT	CASSRDRNTEAFF
TRBV7-2	TRBJ1-2	TRBD1	many	TGTGCCAGCAGCCCGGGGACAGCGGCTAACTATGGCTACACCTTC	CASSPGTAANYGYTF
TRBV14	TRBJ2-7	TRBD2	many	TGTGCCAGCAGCCAGCTAGCTTTGGGACTACAGCAGTACTTC	CASSQLALGLQQYF
TRBV13	TRBJ2-3	TRBD1	few	TGTGCCAGCAGCCAACGACAAGGACAGGGGCCTCGAGGAGATACGCAGTATTTT	CASSQRQGQGPRGDTQYF
TRBV9	TRBJ2-1	TRBD1	NA	TGTGCCAGCAGCGCCACGGGACAGCCCTACAATGAGCAGTTCTTC	CASSATGQPYNEQFF
TRBV10-3	TRBJ1-5	NA	few	TGTGCCATCAGTGTAGGAGTAGGCGGCGATAGCAATCAGCCCCAGCATTTT	CAISVGVGGDSNQPQHF